The 21 T cell receptor beta chains in this list originate from one sample, sequenced in a study of neoadjuvant anti-PD-1 for oral cavity cancer. Generated by immunoSEQ multiplex PCR, the TCRdb table keeps only in-frame clones and is missing some. The sample has around 14,000 clones; approximately 70% are singletons. The source was PBMCs, collected before nivolumab (anti-PD-1) treatment. Receptor source: a person aged 35-80 years with oral cavity squamous cell carcinoma.

CDR3 sequence (DNA): TGTGCCAGCAGCTTAGGATTAGCGGGAGTTTACGAGCAGTACTTC. This gives the protein CASSLGLAGVYEQYF. This chain connects TRBV11-1 to TRBJ2-7; TRBD2 matches at 9 bases. In germline, CDR1 is SGHAT, CDR2 FQDESV (reference sequence). The J segment lost 4 bases and the V segment lost 1 base, leaving 5 bases of the junction unmatched. The CDR3 is 15 residues long.

The chain uses TRBV5-6 and TRBJ2-1; 8 bases align to TRBD2. In germline, CDR1 is SGHDT, CDR2 YYEEEE. Losses at the gene ends were 0 bases for V and 6 bases for J; bases not matched to a gene: 2. This CDR3 comprises 14 residues. The DNA of the CDR3 is TGTGCCAGCAGCTTGGGGCTAGCGGGCAATGAGCAGTTCTTC. This encodes CASSLGLAGNEQFF.

CDR3 nucleotides: TGTGCCAGCAGTTACTCGAGAGGGTCAGAGACCCAGTACTTC. Translated: CASSYSRGSETQYF. The chain employs TRBV6-5 and TRBJ2-5, with D tentatively TRBD2 (5 bases). V shed 0 bases and J shed 4 bases, with 9 bases lying between them. The CDR3 sequence is 14 residues long. The germline V gene encodes CDR1 MNHEY and CDR2 SVGAGI.

A few counts support this clone. The CDR3 region is CASSSFGRGGGEQFF. CDR3 bases: TGTGCCAGCAGCTCCTTCGGGCGGGGCGGAGGTGAGCAGTTCTTC. The V call is TRBV7-2, the J call TRBJ2-1; TRBD2 is a possible D gene (6 bases). CDR3 length equals 15 residues. V shed 4 bases and J shed 9 bases, with 19 bases lying between them. CDR1 is SGHTA, CDR2 FQGNSA, per germline.

The V and J genes are TRBV7-8 and TRBJ1-1; 10 bases line up with TRBD1. Germline CDR1 and CDR2: SGHVS and FQNEAQ. Unmatched junction bases numbered 16, after V lost 5 bases and J lost 1 base. CDR3 length: 19 residues. The CDR3 is CASSLVSGQGLGGNTEAFF. The CDR3 bases are TGTGCCAGCAGCCTAGTTTCGGGACAGGGGTTAGGAGGGAACACTGAAGCTTTCTTT.

V is TRBV6-6 and J is TRBJ2-1; D is possibly TRBD1 (6 bases). CDR3 length equals 15 residues. The V gene's germline CDR1 is MNHNY and CDR2 SVGAGI (reference sequence). V was pared by 4 bases and J by 3 bases, with 13 bases between. The CDR3 region is CASSSPVTGYNEQFF. In DNA form, the CDR3 reads TGTGCCAGCAGTTCCCCCGTGACAGGCTACAATGAGCAGTTCTTC.

This chain uses TRBV5-6 with TRBJ2-5; maybe TRBD1 (5 bases). The ends were cut back, 6 bases at V and 4 bases at J, with 16 bases in the middle. CDR1 is SGHDT, CDR2 YYEEEE, per germline. This CDR3 is 14 amino acids long. The CDR3 coding sequence is TGTGCCAGCACCCTTTCAGGGATGACAGAGACCCAGTACTTC. This encodes CASTLSGMTETQYF.

V is TRBV4-1 and J is TRBJ1-5; the D gene is possibly TRBD1 (5 bases). The CDR3 loop spans 14 amino acids. Germline V gene lookup returns CDR1 MGHRA and CDR2 YSYEKL. V lost 1 base and J 3 bases, leaving 7 bases between the germline ends. The CDR3 DNA reads TGCGCCAGCAGCCAAGGACAGTCCAATCAGCCCCAGCATTTT. Translation: CASSQGQSNQPQHF.

There are a few counts of this clone. This CDR3 is CASSPLDSQEWNEQFF. DNA of the CDR3: TGTGCCAGCTCACCATTGGACAGCCAAGAGTGGAATGAGCAGTTCTTC. The chain links TRBV18 to TRBJ2-1; D is perhaps TRBD1 (6 bases). V was trimmed by 2 bases and J by 7 bases, leaving 18 bases between them. The CDR3 spans 16 residues. The V gene's germline CDR1 is KGHSH and CDR2 LQKENI.

The chain links TRBV7-5 to TRBJ1-5; the table's D call, TRBD1, was not checked against the DNA. TRBV7-5 is annotated as a pseudogene. The CDR3 is 17 amino acids. In nucleotides, the CDR3 is TGTGTCAGAAGCTCTCCTGGCAGGTGGGTCCAAAATCAGCCCCAGCATTTT. The encoded protein is CVRSSPGRWVQNQPQHF.

J is TRBJ1-5 and V is TRBV27, with D perhaps TRBD1 (6 bases). This CDR3 has 13 residues. Germline values: CDR1 MNHEY, CDR2 SMNVEV (reference sequence). V was shortened by 4 bases and J by 6 bases, with 10 bases between the two germline ends. The CDR3 loop is CASSYSRGQPQHF. The CDR3 DNA reads TGTGCCAGCAGTTATTCCAGGGGTCAGCCCCAGCATTTT.

There are a few counts of this clone. V gene TRBV20-1 combines with J gene TRBJ2-1; D gene ambiguous. In germline, CDR1 is DFQATT, CDR2 SNEGSKA (reference sequence). Trimming removed 5 bases from V and 5 bases from J, with 7 bases in between. The CDR3 extends over 11 amino acids. CDR3 coding DNA: TGCAGTGCTGATCGTAACAATGAGCAGTTCTTC. This translates into CSADRNNEQFF.

The V call is TRBV28, the J call TRBJ1-5, with a possible D match to TRBD1 (6 bases). V was shortened by 6 bases and J by 11 bases, with 11 bases between the two germline ends. The CDR3 runs to 11 residues. Per germline, CDR1 MDHEN and CDR2 SYDVKM. The CDR3 DNA is TGTGCCAGCAGCGTAACAGGGACCCAGCATTTT. This codes for CASSVTGTQHF.

The V and J genes are TRBV11-2 and TRBJ2-7; maybe TRBD2 (6 bases). Looked up from germline, CDR1 is SGHAT and CDR2 is FQNNGV. Trimming removed 3 bases at V and 7 bases at J, with 16 bases between. The CDR3 is made up of 14 amino acids. CDR3 coding DNA: TGTGCCAGCAGCTTTTCAGGGAGGCAATATGAGCAGTACTTC. As protein: CASSFSGRQYEQYF.

The rearrangement joins TRBV15 to TRBJ2-1; 8 bases align to TRBD2. Germline-derived CDR1 and CDR2 are LNHNV and YYDKDF (reference sequence). CDR3 length: 14 amino acids. The V segment lost 2 bases and the J segment 7 bases; nucleotides outside the gene matches: 4. CDR3 coding DNA: TGTGCCACCAGCAGACTCGGGGGGGCAAATGAGCAGTTCTTC. It specifies CATSRLGGANEQFF.

This CDR3 reads CASISGQLNTEAFF. CDR3 DNA sequence: TGTGCCAGCATCTCGGGACAGCTGAACACTGAAGCTTTCTTT. This chain uses TRBV2 with TRBJ1-1, with 7 positions matching TRBD1. J lost 0 bases, V lost 7 bases, and 5 bases had no gene match. Germline V gene data show CDR1 as SNHLY and CDR2 as FYNNEI. The CDR3 loop spans 14 amino acids.

The rearrangement joins TRBV5-6 to TRBJ2-3; D possibly corresponds to TRBD1 (6 bases). The CDR3 has 15 amino acids. V lost 2 bases and J 2 bases, leaving 12 bases between the germline ends. Germline V lookup: CDR1 SGHDT, CDR2 YYEEEE. CDR3 in DNA: TGTGCCAGCAGCTTAGACAGGATCAACACAGATACGCAGTATTTT. Translating it yields CASSLDRINTDTQYF.

The chain recombines TRBV7-7 with TRBJ2-3; 7 bases map to TRBD1. The trim removed 2 bases at V and 1 base at J, leaving 0 bases unmatched. Germline V gene data show CDR1 as SSHAT and CDR2 as FNYEAQ (reference sequence). The CDR3 loop spans 14 amino acids. CDR3: CASSLTGGTDTQYF. The CDR3 bases are TGTGCCAGCAGCTTAACAGGGGGCACAGATACGCAGTATTTT.

This clone has only one observation. The V and J genes are TRBV14 and TRBJ2-1; D gene uncertain. Per germline, CDR1 SGHDN and CDR2 FVKESK. Trimming took off 3 bases at V and 10 bases at J, with 19 bases between the two ends. The length of the CDR3 is 15 residues. This CDR3 is CASSQQAVTFGEQFF. The CDR3 DNA sequence: TGTGCCAGCAGCCAGCAGGCTGTCACCTTCGGGGAGCAGTTCTTC.

This chain links TRBV18 with TRBJ2-7, with D unclear. V was clipped by 6 bases and J by 4 bases, with 13 bases between them. Germline V gene sequence: CDR1 KGHSH, CDR2 LQKENI. This CDR3 comprises 13 residues. The CDR3 is CASSRQEEYEQYF. Written as DNA, the CDR3 is TGTGCCAGCTCCCGGCAGGAAGAGTACGAGCAGTACTTC.

The chain carries TRBV7-9 and TRBJ2-7; either TRBD1 or TRBD2 may supply D (6 bases each). The CDR3 is made up of 19 amino acids. The germline gives CDR1 SEHNR, CDR2 FQNEAQ (reference sequence). Trimming took off 1 base at V and 0 bases at J, with 22 bases between the two ends. The chain's CDR3 is CASSLVPNPGEAISYEQYF. The CDR3 DNA reads as TGTGCCAGCAGCTTAGTTCCAAACCCAGGGGAGGCCATCTCCTACGAGCAGTACTTC. The full variable domain, in which reference TRBV7-9 and TRBJ2-7 provide the parts outside the CDR3, is DTGVSQNPRHKITKRGQNVTFRCDPISEHNRLYWYRQTLGQGPEFLTYFQNEAQLEKSRLLSDRFSAERPKGSFSTLEIQRTEQGDSAMYLCASSLVPNPGEAISYEQYFGPGTRLTVT.